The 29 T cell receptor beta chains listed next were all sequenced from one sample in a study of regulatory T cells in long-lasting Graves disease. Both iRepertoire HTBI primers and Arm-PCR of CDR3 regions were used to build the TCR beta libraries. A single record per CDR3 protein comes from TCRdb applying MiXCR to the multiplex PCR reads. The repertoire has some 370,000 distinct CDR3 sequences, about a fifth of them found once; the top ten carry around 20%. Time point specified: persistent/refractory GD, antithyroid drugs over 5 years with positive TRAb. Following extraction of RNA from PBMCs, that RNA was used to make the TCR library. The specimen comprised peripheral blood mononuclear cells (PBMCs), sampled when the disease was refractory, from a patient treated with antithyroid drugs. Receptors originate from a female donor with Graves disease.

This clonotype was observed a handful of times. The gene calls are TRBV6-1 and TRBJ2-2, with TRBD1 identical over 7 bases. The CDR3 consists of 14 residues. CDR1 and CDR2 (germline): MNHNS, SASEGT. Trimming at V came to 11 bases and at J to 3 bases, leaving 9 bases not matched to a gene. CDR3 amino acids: CASGVRGYTGELFF. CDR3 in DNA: TGTGCCTCAGGCGTCAGGGGGTACACCGGGGAGCTGTTTTTT.

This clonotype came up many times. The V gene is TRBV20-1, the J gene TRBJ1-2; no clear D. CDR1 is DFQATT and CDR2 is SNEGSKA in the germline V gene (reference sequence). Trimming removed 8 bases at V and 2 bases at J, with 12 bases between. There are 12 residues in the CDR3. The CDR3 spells CSRTRGNYGYTF. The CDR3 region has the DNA TGCAGTCGAACCCGGGGAAACTATGGCTACACCTTC.

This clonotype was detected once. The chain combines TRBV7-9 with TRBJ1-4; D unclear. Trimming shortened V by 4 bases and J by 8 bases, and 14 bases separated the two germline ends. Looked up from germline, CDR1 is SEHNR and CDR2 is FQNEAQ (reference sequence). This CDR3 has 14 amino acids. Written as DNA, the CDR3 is TGTGCCAGCAGCTCCGAGGAGACATCCGAAAAACTGTTTTTT. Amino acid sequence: CASSSEETSEKLFF. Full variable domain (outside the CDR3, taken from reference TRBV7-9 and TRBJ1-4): DTGVSQNPRHKITKRGQNVTFRCDPISEHNRLYWYRQTLGQGPEFLTYFQNEAQLEKSRLLSDRFSAERPKGSFSTLEIQRTEQGDSAMYLCASSSEETSEKLFFGSGTQLSVL.

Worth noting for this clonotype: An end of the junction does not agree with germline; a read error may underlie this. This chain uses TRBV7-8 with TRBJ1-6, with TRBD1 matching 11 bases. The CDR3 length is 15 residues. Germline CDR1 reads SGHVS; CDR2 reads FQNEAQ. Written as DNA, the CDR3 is TGTGTCAGCAGCTTAGGGGACAGGGGGAATTCACCCCTCCACTTT. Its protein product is CVSSLGDRGNSPLHF.

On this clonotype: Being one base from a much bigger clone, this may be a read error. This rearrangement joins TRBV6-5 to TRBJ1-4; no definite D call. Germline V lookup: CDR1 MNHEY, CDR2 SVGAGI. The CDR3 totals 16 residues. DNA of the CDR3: TGTGCCAGCAGTTACACGTACGGAGCTACTAATGAAGAACTGTTTTTT. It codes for CASSYTYGATNEELFF.

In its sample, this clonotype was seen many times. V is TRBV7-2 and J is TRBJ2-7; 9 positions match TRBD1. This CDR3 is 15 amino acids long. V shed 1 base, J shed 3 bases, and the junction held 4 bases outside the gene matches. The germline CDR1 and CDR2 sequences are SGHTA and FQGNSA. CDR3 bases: TGTGCCAGCAGCTTAGAACAGGGGGCTTTCTACGAGCAGTACTTC. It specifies CASSLEQGAFYEQYF. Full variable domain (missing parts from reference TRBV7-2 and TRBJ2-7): GAGVSQSPSNKVTEKGKDVELRCDPISGHTALYWYRQSLGQGLEFLIYFQGNSAPDKSGLPSDRFSAERTGGSVSTLTIQRTQQEDSAVYLCASSLEQGAFYEQYFGPGTRLTVT.

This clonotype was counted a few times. The CDR3 here is CSARDAYTGLETQYF. DNA for the CDR3: TGCAGTGCTAGAGATGCCTATACAGGGTTGGAGACCCAGTACTTC. The V and J genes are TRBV20-1 and TRBJ2-5; D is possibly TRBD1 (6 bases). CDR3 size: 15 residues. V dropped 0 bases and J dropped 5 bases, with 16 bases sitting between them. Germline V CDR1 and CDR2: DFQATT, SNEGSKA (reference sequence).

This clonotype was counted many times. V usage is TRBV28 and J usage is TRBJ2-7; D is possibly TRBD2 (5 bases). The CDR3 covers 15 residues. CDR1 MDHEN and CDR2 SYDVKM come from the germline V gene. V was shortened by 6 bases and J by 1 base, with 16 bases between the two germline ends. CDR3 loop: CASSQPLLDSYEQYF. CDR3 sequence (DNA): TGTGCCAGCAGCCAACCGTTACTAGATTCCTACGAGCAGTACTTC.

The CDR3 DNA is TGTGCCAGCAGCCAAGGGACTAGTCAAGAGACCCAGTACTTC. Translated: CASSQGTSQETQYF. V and J are TRBV4-2 and TRBJ2-5; 7 bases fit TRBD2. Germline CDR1 reads LGHNA; CDR2 reads YNFKEQ. The CDR3 is 14 residues long. J lost 2 bases, V lost 1 base, and 1 base had no gene match.

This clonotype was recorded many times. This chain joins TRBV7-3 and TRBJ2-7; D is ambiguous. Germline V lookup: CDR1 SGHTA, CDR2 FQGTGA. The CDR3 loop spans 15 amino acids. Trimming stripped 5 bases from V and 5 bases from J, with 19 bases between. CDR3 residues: CASSPHSSPANEQYF. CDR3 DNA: TGTGCCAGCAGCCCCCATTCCAGCCCGGCGAACGAGCAGTACTTC.

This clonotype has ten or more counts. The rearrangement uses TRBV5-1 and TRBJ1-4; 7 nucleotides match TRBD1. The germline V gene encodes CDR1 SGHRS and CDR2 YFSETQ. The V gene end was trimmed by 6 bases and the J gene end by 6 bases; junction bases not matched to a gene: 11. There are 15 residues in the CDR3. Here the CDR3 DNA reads TGCGCCAGCAAAGCCTTAACCGGGACAGATGAAAAACTGTTTTTT. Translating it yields CASKALTGTDEKLFF.

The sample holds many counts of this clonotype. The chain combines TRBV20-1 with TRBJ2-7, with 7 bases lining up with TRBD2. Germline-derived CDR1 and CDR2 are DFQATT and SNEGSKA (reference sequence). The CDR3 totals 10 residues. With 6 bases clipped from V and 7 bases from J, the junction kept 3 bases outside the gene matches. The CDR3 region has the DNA TGCAGTGCCTACGGGGGGGAGCAGTACTTC. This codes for CSAYGGEQYF.

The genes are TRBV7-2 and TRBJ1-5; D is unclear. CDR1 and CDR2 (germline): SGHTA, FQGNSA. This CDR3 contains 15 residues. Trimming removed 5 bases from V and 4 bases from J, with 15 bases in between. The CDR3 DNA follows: TGTGCCAGCAGCCCATTGGCCCACGGAAATCAGCCCCAGCATTTT. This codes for CASSPLAHGNQPQHF.

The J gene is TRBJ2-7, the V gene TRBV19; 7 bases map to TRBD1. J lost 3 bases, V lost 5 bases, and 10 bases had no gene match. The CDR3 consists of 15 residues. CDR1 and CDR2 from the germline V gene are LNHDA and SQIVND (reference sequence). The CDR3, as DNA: TGTGCCAGTAGTGAAACCCTGACAGGGAGCTACGAGCAGTACTTC. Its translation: CASSETLTGSYEQYF.

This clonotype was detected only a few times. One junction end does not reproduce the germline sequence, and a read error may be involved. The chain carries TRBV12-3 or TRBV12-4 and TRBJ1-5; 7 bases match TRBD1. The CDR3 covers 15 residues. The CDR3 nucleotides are TGTGCCTGCAGCACGGGACAGCCCGCAAATCAGCCCCAGCATTTT. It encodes CACSTGQPANQPQHF.

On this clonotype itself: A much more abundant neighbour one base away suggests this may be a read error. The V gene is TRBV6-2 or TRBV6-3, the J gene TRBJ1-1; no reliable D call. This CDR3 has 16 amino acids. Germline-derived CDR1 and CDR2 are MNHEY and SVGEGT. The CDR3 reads CASSYVRAARDTEALF. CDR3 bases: TGTGCCAGCAGTTACGTCCGGGCCGCACGTGACACTGAAGCTCTCTTT.

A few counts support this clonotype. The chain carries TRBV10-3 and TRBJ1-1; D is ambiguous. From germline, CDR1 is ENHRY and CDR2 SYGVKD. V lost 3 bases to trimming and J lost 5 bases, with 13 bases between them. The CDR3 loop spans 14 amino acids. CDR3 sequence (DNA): TGTGCCATCAGTGACGGGTTAGAGGGTACTGAAGCTTTCTTT. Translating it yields CAISDGLEGTEAFF.

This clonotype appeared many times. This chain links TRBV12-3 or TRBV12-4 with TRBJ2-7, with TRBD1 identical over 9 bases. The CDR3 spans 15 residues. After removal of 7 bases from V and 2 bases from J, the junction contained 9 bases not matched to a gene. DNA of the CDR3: TGTGCCAGCACCCTAGAGGGACAGGGACCCTACGAGCAGTACTTC. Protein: CASTLEGQGPYEQYF.

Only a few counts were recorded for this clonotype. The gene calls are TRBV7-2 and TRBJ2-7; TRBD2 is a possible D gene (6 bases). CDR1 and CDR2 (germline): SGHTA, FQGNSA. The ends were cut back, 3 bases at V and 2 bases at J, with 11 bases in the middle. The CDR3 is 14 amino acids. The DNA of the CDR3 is TGTGCCAGCAGCTTTTCCGGGACTCCCTACGAGCAGTACTTC. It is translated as CASSFSGTPYEQYF.

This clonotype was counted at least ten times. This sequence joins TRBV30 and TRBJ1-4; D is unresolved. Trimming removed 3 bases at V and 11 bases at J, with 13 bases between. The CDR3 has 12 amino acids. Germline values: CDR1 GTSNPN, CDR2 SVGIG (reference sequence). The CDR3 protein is CAWSAGIRKLFF. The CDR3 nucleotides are TGTGCCTGGAGCGCCGGGATACGGAAACTGTTTTTT.

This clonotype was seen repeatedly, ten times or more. CDR3 in amino acids: CASSSLQGGETQYF. The CDR3 DNA reads as TGTGCCAGCAGTTCCCTACAGGGAGGAGAGACCCAGTACTTC. The chain has TRBV6-5 and TRBJ2-5, with D perhaps matching TRBD1 or TRBD2 (6 bases each). The V gene's germline CDR1 is MNHEY and CDR2 SVGAGI. The CDR3 loop spans 14 amino acids. V gave up 4 bases and J gave up 4 bases, with 13 bases separating them.

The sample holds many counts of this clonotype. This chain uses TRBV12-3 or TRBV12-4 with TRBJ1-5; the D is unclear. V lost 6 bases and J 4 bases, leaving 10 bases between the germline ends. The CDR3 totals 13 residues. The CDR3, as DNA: TGTGCCAGCAGCCTTACTGGGAATCAGCCCCAGCATTTT. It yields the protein CASSLTGNQPQHF.

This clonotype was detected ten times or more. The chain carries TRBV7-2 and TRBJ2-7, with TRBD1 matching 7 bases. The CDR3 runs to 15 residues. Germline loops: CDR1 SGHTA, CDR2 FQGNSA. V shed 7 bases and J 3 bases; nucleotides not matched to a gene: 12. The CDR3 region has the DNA TGTGCCAGCACCCCGATCCGGGACAGCATCTACGAGCAGTACTTC. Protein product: CASTPIRDSIYEQYF. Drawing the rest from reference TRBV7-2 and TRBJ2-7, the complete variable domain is GAGVSQSPSNKVTEKGKDVELRCDPISGHTALYWYRQSLGQGLEFLIYFQGNSAPDKSGLPSDRFSAERTGGSVSTLTIQRTQQEDSAVYLCASTPIRDSIYEQYFGPGTRLTVT.

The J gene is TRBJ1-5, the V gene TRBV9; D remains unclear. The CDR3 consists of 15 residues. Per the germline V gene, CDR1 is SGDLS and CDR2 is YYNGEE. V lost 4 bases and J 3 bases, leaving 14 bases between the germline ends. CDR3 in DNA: TGTGCCAGCAGCCCCGGCCGGCTAATCAATCAGCCCCAGCATTTT. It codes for CASSPGRLINQPQHF.

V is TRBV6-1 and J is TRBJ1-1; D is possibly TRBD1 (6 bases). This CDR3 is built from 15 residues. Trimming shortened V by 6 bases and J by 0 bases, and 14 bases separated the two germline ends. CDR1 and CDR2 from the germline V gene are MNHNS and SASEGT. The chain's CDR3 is CASSDWTEMNTEAFF. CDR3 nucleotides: TGTGCCAGCAGCGATTGGACAGAGATGAACACTGAAGCTTTCTTT.

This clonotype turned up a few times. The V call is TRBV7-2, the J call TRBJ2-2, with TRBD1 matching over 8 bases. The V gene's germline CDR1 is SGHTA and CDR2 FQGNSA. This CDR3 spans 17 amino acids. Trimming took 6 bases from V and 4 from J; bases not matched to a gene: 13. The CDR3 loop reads CASRAIGTGLATGELFF. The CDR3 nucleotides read TGTGCCAGCAGGGCGATCGGGACAGGCCTAGCCACCGGGGAGCTGTTTTTT.

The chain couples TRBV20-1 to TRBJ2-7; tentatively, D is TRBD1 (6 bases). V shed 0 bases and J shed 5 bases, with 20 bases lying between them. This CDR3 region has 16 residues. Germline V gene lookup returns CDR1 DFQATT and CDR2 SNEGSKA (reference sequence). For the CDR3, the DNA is TGCAGTGCTAGAGATCATCAGATCAGGGGTGGAAACGAGCAGTACTTC. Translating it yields CSARDHQIRGGNEQYF.

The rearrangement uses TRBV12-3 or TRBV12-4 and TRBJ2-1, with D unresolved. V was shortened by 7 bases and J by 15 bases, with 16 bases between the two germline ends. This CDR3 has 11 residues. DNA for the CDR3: TGTGCCAGCACCGCCGGTCAGGTAGCGTTCTTC. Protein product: CASTAGQVAFF.

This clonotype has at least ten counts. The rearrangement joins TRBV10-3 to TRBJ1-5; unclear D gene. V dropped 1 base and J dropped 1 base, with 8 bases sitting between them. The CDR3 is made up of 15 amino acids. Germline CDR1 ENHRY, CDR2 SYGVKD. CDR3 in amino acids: CAISELGDSNQPQHF. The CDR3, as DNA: TGTGCCATCAGTGAGTTGGGTGACAGCAATCAGCCCCAGCATTTT.